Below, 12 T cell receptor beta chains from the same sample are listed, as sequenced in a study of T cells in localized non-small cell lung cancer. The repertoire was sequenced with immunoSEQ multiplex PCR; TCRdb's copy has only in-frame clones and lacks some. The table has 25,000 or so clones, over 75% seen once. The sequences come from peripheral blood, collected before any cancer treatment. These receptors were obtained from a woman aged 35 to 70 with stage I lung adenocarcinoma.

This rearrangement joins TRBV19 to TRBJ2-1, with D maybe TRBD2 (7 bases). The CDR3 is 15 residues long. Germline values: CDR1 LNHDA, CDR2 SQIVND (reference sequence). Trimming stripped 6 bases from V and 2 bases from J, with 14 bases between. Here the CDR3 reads CASSLGGRAYNEQFF. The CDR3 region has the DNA TGTGCCAGTAGCTTAGGGGGGAGGGCCTACAATGAGCAGTTCTTC.

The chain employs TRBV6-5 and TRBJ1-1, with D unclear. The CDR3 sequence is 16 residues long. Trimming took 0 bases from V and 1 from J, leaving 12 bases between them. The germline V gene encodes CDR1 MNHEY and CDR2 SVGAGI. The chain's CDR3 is CASSYSNWRGNTEAFF. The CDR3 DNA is TGTGCCAGCAGTTACTCAAACTGGAGAGGGAACACTGAAGCTTTCTTT.

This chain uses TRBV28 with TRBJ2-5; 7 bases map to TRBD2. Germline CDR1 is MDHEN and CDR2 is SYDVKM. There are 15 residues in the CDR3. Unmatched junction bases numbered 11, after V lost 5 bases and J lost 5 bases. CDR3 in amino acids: CASSLNIAGGETQYF. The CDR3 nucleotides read TGTGCCAGCAGTCTCAATATAGCGGGTGGGGAGACCCAGTACTTC.

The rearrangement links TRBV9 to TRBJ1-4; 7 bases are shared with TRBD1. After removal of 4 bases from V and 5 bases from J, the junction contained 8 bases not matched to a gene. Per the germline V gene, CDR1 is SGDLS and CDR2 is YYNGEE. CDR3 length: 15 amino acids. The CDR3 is CASSPRGDRNEKLFF. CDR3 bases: TGTGCCAGCAGCCCGAGAGGGGACAGAAATGAAAAACTGTTTTTT.

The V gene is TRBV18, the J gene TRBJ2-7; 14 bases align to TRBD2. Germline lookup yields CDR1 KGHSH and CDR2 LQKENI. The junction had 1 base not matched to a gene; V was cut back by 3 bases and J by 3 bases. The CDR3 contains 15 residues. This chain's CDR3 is CASSPGTSGSYEQYF. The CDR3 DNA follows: TGTGCCAGCTCACCTGGGACTAGCGGGAGCTACGAGCAGTACTTC.

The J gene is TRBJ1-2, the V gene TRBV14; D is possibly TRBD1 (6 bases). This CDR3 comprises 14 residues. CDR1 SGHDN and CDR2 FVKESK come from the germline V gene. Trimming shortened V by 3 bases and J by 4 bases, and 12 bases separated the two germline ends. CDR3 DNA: TGTGCCAGCAGCCACGTACAGGGTCCCTATGGCTACACCTTC. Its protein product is CASSHVQGPYGYTF.

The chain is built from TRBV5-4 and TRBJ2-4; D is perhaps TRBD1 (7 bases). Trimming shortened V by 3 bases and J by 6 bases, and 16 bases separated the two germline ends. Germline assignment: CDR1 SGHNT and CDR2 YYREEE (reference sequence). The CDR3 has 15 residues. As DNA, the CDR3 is TGTGCCAGCAGCTCCCCCGGGACAGCGGGAAACATTCAGTACTTC. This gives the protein CASSSPGTAGNIQYF.

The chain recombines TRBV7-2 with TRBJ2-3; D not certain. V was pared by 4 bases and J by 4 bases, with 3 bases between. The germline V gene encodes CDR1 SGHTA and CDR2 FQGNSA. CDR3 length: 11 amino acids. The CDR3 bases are TGTGCCAGCAGCTCCTCAGATACGCAGTATTTT. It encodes CASSSSDTQYF.

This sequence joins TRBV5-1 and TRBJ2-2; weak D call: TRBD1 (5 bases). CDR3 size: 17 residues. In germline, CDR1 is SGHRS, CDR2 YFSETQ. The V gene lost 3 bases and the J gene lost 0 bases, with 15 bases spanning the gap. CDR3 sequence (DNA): TGCGCCAGCAGCTCGAGCTCGGACACCTCGAACACCGGGGAGCTGTTTTTT. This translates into CASSSSSDTSNTGELFF. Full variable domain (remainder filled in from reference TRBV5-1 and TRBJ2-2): KAGVTQTPRYLIKTRGQQVTLSCSPISGHRSVSWYQQTPGQGLQFLFEYFSETQRNKGNFPGRFSGRQFSNSRSEMNVSTLELGDSALYLCASSSSSDTSNTGELFFGEGSRLTVL.

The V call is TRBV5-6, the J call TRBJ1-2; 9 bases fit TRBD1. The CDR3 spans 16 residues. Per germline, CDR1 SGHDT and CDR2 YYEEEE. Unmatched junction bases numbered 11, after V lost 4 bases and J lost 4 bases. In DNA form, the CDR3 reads TGTGCCAGCAGCCCCTCCGGGACAGGGAAAGCCTATGGCTACACCTTC. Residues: CASSPSGTGKAYGYTF.

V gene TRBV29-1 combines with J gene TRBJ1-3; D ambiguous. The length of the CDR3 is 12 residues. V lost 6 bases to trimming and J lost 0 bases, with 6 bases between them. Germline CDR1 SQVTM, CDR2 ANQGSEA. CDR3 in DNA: TGCAGCGTCCGGAGCTCTGGAAACACCATATATTTT. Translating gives CSVRSSGNTIYF.

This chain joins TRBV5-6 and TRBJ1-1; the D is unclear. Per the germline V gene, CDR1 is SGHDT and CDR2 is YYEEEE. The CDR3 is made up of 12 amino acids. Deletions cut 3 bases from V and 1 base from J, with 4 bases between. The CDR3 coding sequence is TGTGCCAGCAGCTACCGGAACACTGAAGCTTTCTTT. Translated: CASSYRNTEAFF.